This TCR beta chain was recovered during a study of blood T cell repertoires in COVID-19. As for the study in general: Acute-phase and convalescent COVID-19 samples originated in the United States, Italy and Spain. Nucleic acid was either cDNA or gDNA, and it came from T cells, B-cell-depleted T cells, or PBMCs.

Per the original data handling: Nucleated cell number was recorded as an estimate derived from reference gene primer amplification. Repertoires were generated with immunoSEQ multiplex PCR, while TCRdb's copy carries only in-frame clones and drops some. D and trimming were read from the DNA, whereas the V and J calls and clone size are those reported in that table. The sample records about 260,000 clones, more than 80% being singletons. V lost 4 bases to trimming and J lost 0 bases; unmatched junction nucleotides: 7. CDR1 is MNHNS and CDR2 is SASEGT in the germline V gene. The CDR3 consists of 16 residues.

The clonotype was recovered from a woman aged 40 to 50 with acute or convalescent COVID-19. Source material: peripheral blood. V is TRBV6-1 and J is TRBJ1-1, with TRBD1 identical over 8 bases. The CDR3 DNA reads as TGTGCCAGCAGTGCTAACAGGGGGACCATGAACACTGAAGCTTTCTTT. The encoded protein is CASSANRGTMNTEAFF.